Below are 6 T cell receptor beta chains sequenced from a single sample in a study of blood T cell repertoires in COVID-19 (dated by TCRdb to the early 2020s). Libraries were prepared through the immunoSEQ multiplex PCR assay. TCRdb carries this immuneACCESS record with in-frame sequences only. Its versions omit some clonotypes, under half of them owing to an unresolved V gene in the studies checked, with the rest unexplained. The sample table lists over 200,000 clones, approximately 87% of them with a count of one. The ten largest clonotypes hold 2.5% to 3.5% of the sample. The sample consisted of PBMCs or T cells enriched from blood (not recorded which). The receptors come from a woman aged 50 to 60 in a cohort exposed to, infected with or recovered from COVID-19 (not recorded which).

The chain employs TRBV18 and TRBJ1-2; no clear D gene. CDR3 length: 21 amino acids. Deletions cut 2 bases from V and 0 bases from J, with 28 bases between. In germline, CDR1 is KGHSH, CDR2 LQKENI. Here the CDR3 DNA reads TGTGCCAGCTCACCAGTGTCGTCTGTGCGGGCCGCGGTCGGTGCTAACTATGGCTACACCTTC. It specifies CASSPVSSVRAAVGANYGYTF.

This chain joins TRBV27 and TRBJ1-4; tentative D call: TRBD1 (5 bases). The CDR3 covers 13 residues. Germline V gene data show CDR1 as MNHEY and CDR2 as SMNVEV (reference sequence). V lost 2 bases and J lost 5, with 6 bases in between. CDR3 DNA: TGTGCCAGCAGTTTACGGGGGAATGAAAAACTGTTTTTT. Translation gives CASSLRGNEKLFF.

J is TRBJ1-2 and V is TRBV7-9; 8 nucleotides match TRBD1. Losses at the gene ends were 0 bases for V and 2 bases for J; bases not matched to a gene: 2. CDR1 SEHNR and CDR2 FQNEAQ come from the germline V gene (reference sequence). This CDR3 contains 15 residues. The CDR3 protein is CASSLAGDRNYGYTF. The CDR3 nucleotides read TGTGCCAGCAGCTTAGCGGGGGACAGGAACTATGGCTACACCTTC. The full variable domain, rest sourced from reference TRBV7-9 and TRBJ1-2, is DTGVSQNPRHKITKRGQNVTFRCDPISEHNRLYWYRQTLGQGPEFLTYFQNEAQLEKSRLLSDRFSAERPKGSFSTLEIQRTEQGDSAMYLCASSLAGDRNYGYTFGSGTRLTVV.

J is TRBJ2-5 and V is TRBV30; D is unresolved. The CDR3 runs 14 residues. V lost 2 bases, J lost 0 bases, and 10 bases lay in between. Germline V gene data show CDR1 as GTSNPN and CDR2 as SVGIG (reference sequence). This CDR3 is CAWSKLGHQETQYF. The DNA of the CDR3 is TGTGCCTGGAGTAAGCTGGGCCACCAAGAGACCCAGTACTTC.

V is TRBV11-1 and J is TRBJ2-7; D remains unclear. Trimming removed 2 bases at V and 4 bases at J, with 9 bases between. The germline V gene has CDR1 SGHAT and CDR2 FQDESV (reference sequence). The length of the CDR3 is 13 residues. The CDR3 coding sequence is TGTGCCAGCAGCTTAACAGAGAAGTACGAGCAGTACTTC. This translates into CASSLTEKYEQYF.

The chain uses TRBV4-3 and TRBJ2-1; 12 bases match TRBD1. Germline CDR1 LGHNA, CDR2 YSLEER. The CDR3 consists of 16 residues. With V trimmed by 1 base and J by 8 bases, 6 bases remained unmatched. CDR3 nucleotides: TGCGCCAGCAGCCAAGGGGCGGGGACAGGGGGCTATGAGCAGTTCTTC. Translating it yields CASSQGAGTGGYEQFF.